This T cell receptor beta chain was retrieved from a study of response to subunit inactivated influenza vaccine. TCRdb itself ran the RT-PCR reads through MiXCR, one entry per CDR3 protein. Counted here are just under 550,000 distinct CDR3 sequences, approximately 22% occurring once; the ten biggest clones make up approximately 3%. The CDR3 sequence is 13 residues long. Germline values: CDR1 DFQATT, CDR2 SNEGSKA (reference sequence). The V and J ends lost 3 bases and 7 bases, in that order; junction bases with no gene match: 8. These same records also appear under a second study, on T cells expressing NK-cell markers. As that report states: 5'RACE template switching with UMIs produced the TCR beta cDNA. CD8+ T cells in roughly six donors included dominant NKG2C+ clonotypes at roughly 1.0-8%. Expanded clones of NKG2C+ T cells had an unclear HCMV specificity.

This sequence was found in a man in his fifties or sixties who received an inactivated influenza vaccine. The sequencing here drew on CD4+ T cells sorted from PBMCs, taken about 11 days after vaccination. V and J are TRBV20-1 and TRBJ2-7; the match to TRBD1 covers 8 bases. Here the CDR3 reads CSASTRGRGEQYF. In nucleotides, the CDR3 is TGCAGTGCTAGCACCAGGGGGCGGGGTGAGCAGTACTTC.